This TCR beta chain was identified during a study of blood T cell repertoires in COVID-19. The table came from immunoSEQ multiplex PCR; TCRdb's copy has only in-frame clones and leaves some out. The table includes about 380,000 clones, about 90% detected once. Individuals drawn from around 25 US areas were about 18 to 95 years old. Recovered status in Cohort 3 required two negative PCRs, clearance, or symptom resolution. Note on this clone: Mismatch with germline at one junction end may stem from a read error.

This CDR3 has 13 amino acids. Germline V gene lookup returns CDR1 SSHAT and CDR2 FNYEAQ (reference sequence). The chain employs TRBV7-7 and TRBJ2-7, with D perhaps matching TRBD1 (5 bases). The source of this sequence is a woman in her twenties or thirties who had recovered from COVID-19. Material: PBMCs or T cells enriched from blood (not recorded which). CDR3 loop: CASSFGHTYEQYF. CDR3 DNA sequence: TGTGCTAGCAGCTTTGGACACACCTACGAGCAGTACTTC. The full variable domain, rest sourced from reference TRBV7-7 and TRBJ2-7, is GAGVSQSPRYKVTKRGQDVTLRCDPISSHATLYWYQQALGQGPEFLTYFNYEAQPDKSGLPSDRFSAERPEGSISTLTIQRTEQRDSAMYRCASSFGHTYEQYFGPGTRLTVT.